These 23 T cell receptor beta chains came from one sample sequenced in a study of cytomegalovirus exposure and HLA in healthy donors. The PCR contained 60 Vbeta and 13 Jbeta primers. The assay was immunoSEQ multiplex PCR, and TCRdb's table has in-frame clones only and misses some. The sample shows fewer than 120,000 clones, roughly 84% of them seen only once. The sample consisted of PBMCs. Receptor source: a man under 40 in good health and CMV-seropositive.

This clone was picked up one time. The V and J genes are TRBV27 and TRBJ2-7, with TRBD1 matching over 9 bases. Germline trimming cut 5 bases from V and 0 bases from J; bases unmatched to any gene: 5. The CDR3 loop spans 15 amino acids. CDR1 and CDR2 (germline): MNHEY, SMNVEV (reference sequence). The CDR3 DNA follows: TGTGCCAGCAGTCCCGGGACAGGGTTCTCCTACGAGCAGTACTTC. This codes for CASSPGTGFSYEQYF.

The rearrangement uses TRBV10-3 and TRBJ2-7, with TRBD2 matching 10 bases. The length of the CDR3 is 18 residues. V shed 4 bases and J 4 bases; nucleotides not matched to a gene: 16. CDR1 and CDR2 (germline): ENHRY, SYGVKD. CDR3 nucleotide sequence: TGTGCCATCAGTGGAACTGGAGCGGGGGGGTCCCACAGTTACGAGCAGTACTTC. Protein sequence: CAISGTGAGGSHSYEQYF.

The CDR3 region is CASRLGSGLEQYF. DNA for the CDR3: TGTGCCAGCAGACTCGGGTCGGGACTCGAGCAGTACTTC. The chain has TRBV6-5 and TRBJ2-7, with a weak D call TRBD2 (6 bases). Trimming took off 6 bases at V and 6 bases at J, with 15 bases between the two ends. CDR3 size: 13 residues. Germline values: CDR1 MNHEY, CDR2 SVGAGI.

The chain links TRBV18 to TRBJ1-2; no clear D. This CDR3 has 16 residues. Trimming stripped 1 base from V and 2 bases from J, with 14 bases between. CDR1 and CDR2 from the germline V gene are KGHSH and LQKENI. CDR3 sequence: CASSPRGGYTNYGYTF. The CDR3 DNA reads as TGTGCCAGCTCACCACGGGGAGGGTACACGAACTATGGCTACACCTTC. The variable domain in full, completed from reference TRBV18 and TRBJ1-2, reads NAGVMQNPRHLVRRRGQEARLRCSPMKGHSHVYWYRQLPEEGLKFMVYLQKENIIDESGMPKERFSAEFPKEGPSILRIQQVVRGDSAAYFCASSPRGGYTNYGYTFGSGTRLTVV.

The CDR3 protein is CSVERPSGEQYF. Written as DNA, the CDR3 is TGCAGCGTTGAAAGGCCCTCGGGTGAGCAGTACTTC. The chain combines TRBV29-1 with TRBJ2-7; D not certain. The CDR3 sequence is 12 residues long. With 2 bases removed from V and 7 bases from J, the gap between germline ends came to 12 bases. The V gene's germline CDR1 is SQVTM and CDR2 ANQGSEA.

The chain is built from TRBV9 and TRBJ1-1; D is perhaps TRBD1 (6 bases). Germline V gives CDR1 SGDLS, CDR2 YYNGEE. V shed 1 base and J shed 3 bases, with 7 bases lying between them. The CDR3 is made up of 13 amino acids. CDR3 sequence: CASSVTGYTEAFF. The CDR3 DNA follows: TGTGCCAGCAGCGTAACAGGGTACACTGAAGCTTTCTTT.

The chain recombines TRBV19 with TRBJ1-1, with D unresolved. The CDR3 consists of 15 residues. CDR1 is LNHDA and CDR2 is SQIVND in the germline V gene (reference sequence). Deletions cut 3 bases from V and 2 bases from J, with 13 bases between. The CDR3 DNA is TGTGCCAGTAGTATCTTCGGAGGGTCCAACACTGAAGCTTTCTTT. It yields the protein CASSIFGGSNTEAFF.

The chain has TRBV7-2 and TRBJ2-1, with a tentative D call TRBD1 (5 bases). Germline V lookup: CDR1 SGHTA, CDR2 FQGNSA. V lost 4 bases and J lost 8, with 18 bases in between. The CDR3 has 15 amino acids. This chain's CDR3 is CASSSPGLSLDEQFF. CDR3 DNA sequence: TGTGCCAGCAGCTCCCCAGGGCTTTCACTCGATGAGCAGTTCTTC. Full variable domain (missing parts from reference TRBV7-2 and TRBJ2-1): GAGVSQSPSNKVTEKGKDVELRCDPISGHTALYWYRQSLGQGLEFLIYFQGNSAPDKSGLPSDRFSAERTGGSVSTLTIQRTQQEDSAVYLCASSSPGLSLDEQFFGPGTRLTVL.

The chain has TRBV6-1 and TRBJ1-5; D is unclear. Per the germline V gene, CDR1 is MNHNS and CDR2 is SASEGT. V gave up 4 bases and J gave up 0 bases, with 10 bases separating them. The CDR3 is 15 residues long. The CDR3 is CASSVQNHSNQPQHF. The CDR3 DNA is TGTGCCAGCAGTGTTCAGAACCATAGCAATCAGCCCCAGCATTTT.

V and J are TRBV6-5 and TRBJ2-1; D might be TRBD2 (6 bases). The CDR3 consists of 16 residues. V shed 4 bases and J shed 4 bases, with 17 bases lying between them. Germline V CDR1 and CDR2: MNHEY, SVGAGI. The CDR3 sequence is CASSSSPGGDYNEQFF. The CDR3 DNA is TGTGCCAGCAGTTCCTCCCCTGGCGGGGATTACAATGAGCAGTTCTTC.

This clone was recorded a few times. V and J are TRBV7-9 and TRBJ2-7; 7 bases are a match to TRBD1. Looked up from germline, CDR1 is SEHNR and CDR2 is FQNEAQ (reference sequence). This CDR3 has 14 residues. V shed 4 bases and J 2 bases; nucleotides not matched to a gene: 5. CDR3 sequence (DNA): TGTGCCAGCAGCTCATCCGGGACAGCCTACGAGCAGTACTTC. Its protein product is CASSSSGTAYEQYF.

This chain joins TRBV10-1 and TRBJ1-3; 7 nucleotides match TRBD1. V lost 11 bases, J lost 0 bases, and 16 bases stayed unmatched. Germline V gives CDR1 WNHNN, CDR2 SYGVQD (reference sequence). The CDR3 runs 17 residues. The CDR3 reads CAAQGSLFYGSGNTIYF. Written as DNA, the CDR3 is TGCGCCGCACAGGGGTCCCTCTTTTACGGCTCTGGAAACACCATATATTTT.

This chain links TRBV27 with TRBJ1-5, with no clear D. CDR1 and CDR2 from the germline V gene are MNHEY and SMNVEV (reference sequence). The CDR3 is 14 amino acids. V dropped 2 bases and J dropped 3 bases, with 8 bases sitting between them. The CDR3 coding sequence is TGTGCCAGCAGTTTAGCAGGCCCCAATCAGCCCCAGCATTTT. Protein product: CASSLAGPNQPQHF.

CDR3 in amino acids: CASSIGLAGGEETQYF. Here the CDR3 DNA reads TGTGCCAGTAGTATAGGACTAGCGGGGGGGGAAGAGACCCAGTACTTC. The V and J genes are TRBV19 and TRBJ2-5, with 14 nucleotides matching TRBD2. Trimming at V came to 1 base and at J to 3 bases, leaving 1 base not matched to a gene. CDR1 is LNHDA, CDR2 SQIVND, per germline (reference sequence). The CDR3 loop spans 16 amino acids.

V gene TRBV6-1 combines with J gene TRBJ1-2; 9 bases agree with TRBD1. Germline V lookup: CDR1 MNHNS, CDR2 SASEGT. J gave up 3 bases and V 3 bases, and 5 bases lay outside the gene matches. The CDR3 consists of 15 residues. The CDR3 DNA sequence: TGTGCCAGCAGTGACTACAGGGGGCCGGACTATGGCTACACCTTC. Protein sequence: CASSDYRGPDYGYTF.

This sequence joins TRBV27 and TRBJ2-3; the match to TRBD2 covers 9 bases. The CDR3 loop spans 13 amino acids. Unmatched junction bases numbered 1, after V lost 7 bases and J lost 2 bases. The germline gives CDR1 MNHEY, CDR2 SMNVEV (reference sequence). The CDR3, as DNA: TGTGCCAGCAAGCGGGGGGACACAGATACGCAGTATTTT. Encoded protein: CASKRGDTDTQYF.

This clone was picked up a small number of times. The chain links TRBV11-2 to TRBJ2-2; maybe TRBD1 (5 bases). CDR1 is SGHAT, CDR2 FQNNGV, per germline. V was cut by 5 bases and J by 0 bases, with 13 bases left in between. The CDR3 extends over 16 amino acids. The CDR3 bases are TGTGCCAGCAGCAGGGGTACGGTTCCGAACACCGGGGAGCTGTTTTTT. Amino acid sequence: CASSRGTVPNTGELFF. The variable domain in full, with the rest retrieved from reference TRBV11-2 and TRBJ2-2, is EAGVAQSPRYKIIEKRQSVAFWCNPISGHATLYWYQQILGQGPKLLIQFQNNGVVDDSQLPKDRFSAERLKGVDSTLKIQPAKLEDSAVYLCASSRGTVPNTGELFFGEGSRLTVL.

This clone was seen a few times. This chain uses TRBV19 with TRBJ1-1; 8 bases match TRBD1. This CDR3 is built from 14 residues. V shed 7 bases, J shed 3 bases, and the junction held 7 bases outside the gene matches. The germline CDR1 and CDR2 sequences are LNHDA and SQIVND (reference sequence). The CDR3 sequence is CASNPVTGDTEAFF. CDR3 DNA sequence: TGTGCCAGTAACCCCGTGACAGGGGACACTGAAGCTTTCTTT. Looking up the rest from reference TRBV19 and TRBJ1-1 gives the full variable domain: DGGITQSPKYLFRKEGQNVTLSCEQNLNHDAMYWYRQDPGQGLRLIYYSQIVNDFQKGDIAEGYSVSREKKESFPLTVTSAQKNPTAFYLCASNPVTGDTEAFFGQGTRLTVV.

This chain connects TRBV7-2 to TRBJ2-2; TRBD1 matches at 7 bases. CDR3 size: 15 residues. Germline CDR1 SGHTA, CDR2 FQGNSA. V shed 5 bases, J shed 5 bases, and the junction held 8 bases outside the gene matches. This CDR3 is CASSLDREWTGELFF. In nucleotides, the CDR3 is TGTGCCAGCAGCCTCGACAGGGAATGGACCGGGGAGCTGTTTTTT.

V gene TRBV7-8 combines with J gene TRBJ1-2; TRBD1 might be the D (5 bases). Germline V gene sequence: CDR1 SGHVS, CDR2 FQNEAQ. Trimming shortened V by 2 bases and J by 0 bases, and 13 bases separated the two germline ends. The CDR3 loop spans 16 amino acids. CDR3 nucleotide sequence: TGTGCCAGCAGCTTAAGTGGAGGGGTGGCTAACTATGGCTACACCTTC. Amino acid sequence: CASSLSGGVANYGYTF. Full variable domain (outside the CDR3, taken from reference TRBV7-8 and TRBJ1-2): GAGVSQSPRYKVAKRGQDVALRCDPISGHVSLFWYQQALGQGPEFLTYFQNEAQLDKSGLPSDRFFAERPEGSVSTLKIQRTQQEDSAVYLCASSLSGGVANYGYTFGSGTRLTVV.

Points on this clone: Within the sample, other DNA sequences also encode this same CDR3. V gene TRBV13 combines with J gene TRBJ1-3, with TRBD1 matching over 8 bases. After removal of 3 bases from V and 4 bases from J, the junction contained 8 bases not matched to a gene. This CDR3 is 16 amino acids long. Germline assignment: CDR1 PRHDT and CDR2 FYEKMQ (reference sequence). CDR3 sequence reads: CASSFGRGLSGNTIYF. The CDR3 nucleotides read TGTGCCAGCAGCTTCGGCAGGGGGCTTTCCGGAAACACCATATATTTT.

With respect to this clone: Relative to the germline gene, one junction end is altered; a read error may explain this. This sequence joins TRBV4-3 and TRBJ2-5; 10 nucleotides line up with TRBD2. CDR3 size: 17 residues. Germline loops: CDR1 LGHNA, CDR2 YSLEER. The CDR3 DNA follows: TGCGCCAGCAGCCAAGAGTGGCTAGCGGGGGAGCAAGGGACCCAGTACTTC. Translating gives CASSQEWLAGEQGTQYF.

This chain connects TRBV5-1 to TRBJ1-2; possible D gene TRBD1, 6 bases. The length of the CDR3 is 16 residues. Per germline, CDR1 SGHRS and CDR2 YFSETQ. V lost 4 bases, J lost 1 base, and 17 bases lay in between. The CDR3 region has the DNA TGCGCCAGCAGCCTAGTACGGGACACTGGTAACTATGGCTACACCTTC. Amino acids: CASSLVRDTGNYGYTF.